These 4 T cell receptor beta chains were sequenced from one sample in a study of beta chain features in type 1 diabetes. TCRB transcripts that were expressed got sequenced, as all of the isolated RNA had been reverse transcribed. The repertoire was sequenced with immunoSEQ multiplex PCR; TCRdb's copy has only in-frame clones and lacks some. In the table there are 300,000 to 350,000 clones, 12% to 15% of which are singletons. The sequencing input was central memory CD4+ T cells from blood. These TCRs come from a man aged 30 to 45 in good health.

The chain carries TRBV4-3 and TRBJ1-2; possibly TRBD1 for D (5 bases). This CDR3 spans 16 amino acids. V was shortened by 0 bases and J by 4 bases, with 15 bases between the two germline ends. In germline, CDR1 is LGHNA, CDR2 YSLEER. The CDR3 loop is CASSQDSSSGRYGYTF. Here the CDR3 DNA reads TGCGCCAGCAGCCAAGATTCATCATCGGGACGCTATGGCTACACCTTC.

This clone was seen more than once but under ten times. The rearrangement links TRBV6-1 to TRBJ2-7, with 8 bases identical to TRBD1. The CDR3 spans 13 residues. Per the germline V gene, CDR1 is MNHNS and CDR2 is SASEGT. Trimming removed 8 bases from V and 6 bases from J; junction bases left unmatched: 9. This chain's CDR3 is CASRQDRASEQYF. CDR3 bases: TGTGCCAGCCGCCAGGACAGGGCCAGCGAGCAGTACTTC.

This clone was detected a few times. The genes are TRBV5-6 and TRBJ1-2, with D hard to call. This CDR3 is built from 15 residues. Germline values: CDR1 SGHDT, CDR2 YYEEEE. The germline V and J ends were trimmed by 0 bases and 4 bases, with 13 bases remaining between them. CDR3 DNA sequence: TGTGCCAGCAGCTTGGTGTCATCGGGTAGCTATGGCTACACCTTC. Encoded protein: CASSLVSSGSYGYTF.

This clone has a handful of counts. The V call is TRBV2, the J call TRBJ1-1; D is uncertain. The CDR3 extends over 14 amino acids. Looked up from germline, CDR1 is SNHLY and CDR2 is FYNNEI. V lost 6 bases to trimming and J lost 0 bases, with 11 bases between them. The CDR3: CASRSKGMNTEAFF. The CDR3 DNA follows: TGTGCCAGCAGGAGCAAGGGCATGAACACTGAAGCTTTCTTT.